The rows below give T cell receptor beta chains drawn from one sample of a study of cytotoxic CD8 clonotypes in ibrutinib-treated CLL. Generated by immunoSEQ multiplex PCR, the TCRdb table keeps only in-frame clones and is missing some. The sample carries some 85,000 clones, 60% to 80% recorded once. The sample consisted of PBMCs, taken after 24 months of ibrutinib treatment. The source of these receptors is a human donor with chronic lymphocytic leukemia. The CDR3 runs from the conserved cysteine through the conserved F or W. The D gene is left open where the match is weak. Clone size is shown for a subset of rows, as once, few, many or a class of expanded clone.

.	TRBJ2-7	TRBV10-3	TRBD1	CAIRATGGASYEQYF	TGTGCCATCAGGGCGACAGGGGGCGCGAGCTACGAGCAGTACTTC
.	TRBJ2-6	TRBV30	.	CAGLPGSGANVLTF	TGTGCCGGGTTGCCGGGCTCTGGGGCCAACGTCCTGACTTTC
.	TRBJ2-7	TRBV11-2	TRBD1	CASSLSRTGYNEQYF	TGTGCCAGCAGCCTCAGCCGGACAGGGTATAACGAGCAGTACTTC
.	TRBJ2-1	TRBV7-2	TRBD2	CASSPPGVAGAWGEQFF	TGTGCCAGCAGCCCGCCCGGAGTAGCGGGGGCCTGGGGTGAGCAGTTCTTC
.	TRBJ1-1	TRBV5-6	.	CASSWIQMNTEAFF	TGTGCCAGCAGCTGGATTCAGATGAACACTGAAGCTTTCTTT
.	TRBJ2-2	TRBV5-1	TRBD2	CASSLTSGRAVGELFF	TGCGCCAGCAGCTTAACTAGCGGGAGGGCCGTCGGGGAGCTGTTTTTT
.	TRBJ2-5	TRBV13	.	CASSLRGFVGETQYF	TGTGCCAGCAGCTTACGGGGTTTTGTAGGGGAGACCCAGTACTTC
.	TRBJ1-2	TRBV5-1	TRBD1	CASSAARGLYYGYTF	TGCGCCAGCAGCGCCGCCAGGGGGCTCTACTATGGCTACACCTTC
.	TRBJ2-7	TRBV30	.	CAWSRGGGSYEQYF	TGTGCCTGGAGTCGAGGTGGGGGAAGCTACGAGCAGTACTTC
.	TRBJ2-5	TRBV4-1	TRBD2	CASSQEGLAGEETQYF	TGCGCCAGCAGCCAAGAAGGACTAGCGGGAGAAGAGACCCAGTACTTC
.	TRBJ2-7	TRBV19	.	CASSNGRSYEQYF	TGTGCCAGTAGTAACGGCAGATCCTACGAGCAGTACTTC
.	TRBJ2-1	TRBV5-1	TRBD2	CASSFSGSSLGSYNEQFF	TGCGCCAGCAGCTTTAGCGGGAGTAGTTTAGGCTCCTACAATGAGCAGTTCTTC
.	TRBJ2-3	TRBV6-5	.	CASSYGLLTDTQYF	TGTGCCAGCAGTTACGGTCTACTTACAGATACGCAGTATTTT
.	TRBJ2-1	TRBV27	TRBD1	CASSRTGFESEQFF	TGTGCCAGCAGTAGGACAGGGTTTGAAAGTGAGCAGTTCTTC
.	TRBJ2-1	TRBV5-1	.	CASSLAPRTDEQFF	TGCGCCAGCAGCTTGGCTCCCAGAACGGATGAGCAGTTCTTC
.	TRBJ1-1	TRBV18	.	CASLGMGGNTEAFF	TGTGCCAGCTTAGGGATGGGGGGCAACACTGAAGCTTTCTTT
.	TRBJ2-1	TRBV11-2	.	CASSFVHGGPRTFF	TGTGCCAGCAGCTTCGTTCACGGGGGCCCAAGGACGTTCTTC
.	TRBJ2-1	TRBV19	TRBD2	CASSIFRGGPGFDEQFF	TGTGCCAGTAGTATATTTCGGGGGGGGCCTGGGTTCGATGAGCAGTTCTTC
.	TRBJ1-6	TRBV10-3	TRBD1	CAISNTGDNSPLHF	TGTGCCATCAGCAATACAGGGGATAATTCACCCCTCCACTTT
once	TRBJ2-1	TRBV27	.	CASSPRGGGQWQFF	TGTGCCAGCAGTCCTCGGGGAGGGGGTCAATGGCAGTTCTTC
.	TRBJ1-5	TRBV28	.	CASSSTKTGNKNQPQHF	TGTGCCAGCAGTTCCACCAAAACAGGGAATAAAAATCAGCCCCAGCATTTT
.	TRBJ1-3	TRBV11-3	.	CARGGTLGSGNTIYF	TGTGCCAGGGGGGGGACCCTGGGCTCTGGAAACACCATATATTTT
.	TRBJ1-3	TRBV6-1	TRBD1	CATRTGVGNTIYF	TGTGCCACCCGAACAGGGGTCGGAAACACCATATATTTT
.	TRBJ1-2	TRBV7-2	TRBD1	CASSHSGGAGGYTF	TGTGCCAGCAGCCATTCAGGGGGCGCGGGTGGCTACACCTTC
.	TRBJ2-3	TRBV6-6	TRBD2	CASSTPSSGSTDTQYF	TGTGCCAGCAGTACCCCCTCTAGCGGGAGCACAGATACGCAGTATTTT
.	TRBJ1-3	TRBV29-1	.	CSVEAAGVNSGNTIYF	TGCAGCGTTGAAGCGGCAGGGGTAAACTCTGGAAACACCATATATTTT
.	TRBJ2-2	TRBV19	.	CASSMRGTNTGELFF	TGTGCCAGTAGTATGAGGGGGACAAATACCGGGGAGCTGTTTTTT
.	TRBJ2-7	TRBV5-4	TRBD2	CASSLSSSGIHYEQYF	TGTGCCAGCAGCTTGTCATCTAGCGGAATCCACTACGAGCAGTACTTC
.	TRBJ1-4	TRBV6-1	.	CASTRTVNEKLFF	TGTGCCAGCACGCGGACAGTTAATGAAAAACTGTTTTTT
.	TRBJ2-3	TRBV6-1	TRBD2	CASSEGRIAGRPDTQYF	TGTGCCAGCAGTGAAGGGCGGATAGCGGGGAGGCCAGATACGCAGTATTTT
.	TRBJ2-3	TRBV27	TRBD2	CASSVLRTSGSTDTQYF	TGTGCCAGCAGTGTCCTCAGGACTAGCGGGAGCACAGATACGCAGTATTTT
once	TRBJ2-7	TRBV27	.	CASSIKEQYF	TGTGCCAGCAGTATAAAGGAGCAGTACTTC
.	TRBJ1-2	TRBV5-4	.	CASSLEGGAYGYTF	TGTGCCAGCAGCCTAGAGGGAGGGGCCTATGGCTACACCTTC
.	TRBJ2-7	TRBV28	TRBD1	CASSLEGQGPLEQYF	TGTGCCAGCAGTTTAGAGGGACAGGGTCCGCTCGAGCAGTACTTC
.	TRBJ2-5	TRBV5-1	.	CASSLATGSQETQYF	TGCGCCAGCAGCTTGGCCACTGGTTCCCAAGAGACCCAGTACTTC
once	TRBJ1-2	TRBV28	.	CASSLRAEYGYTF	TGTGCCAGCAGTTTAAGGGCAGAATATGGCTACACCTTC
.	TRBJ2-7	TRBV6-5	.	CASSYRSYEQYF	TGTGCCAGCAGTTACCGGAGCTACGAGCAGTACTTC
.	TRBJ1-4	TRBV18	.	CASSPVFGGNEKLFF	TGTGCCAGCTCACCGGTTTTTGGGGGGAACGAAAAACTGTTTTTT
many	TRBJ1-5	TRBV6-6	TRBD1	CASTKDRAIQPQHF	TGTGCCAGCACTAAGGACAGGGCGATTCAGCCCCAGCATTTT
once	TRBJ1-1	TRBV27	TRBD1	CASSSEQGANTEAFF	TGTGCCAGCAGTTCTGAACAGGGGGCGAACACTGAAGCTTTCTTT
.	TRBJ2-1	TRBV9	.	CASSVRALVGRAYNEQFF	TGTGCCAGCAGCGTCCGGGCCTTGGTAGGGCGGGCCTACAATGAGCAGTTCTTC
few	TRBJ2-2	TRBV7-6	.	CASSPSNTGELFF	TGTGCCAGCAGCCCCTCGAACACCGGGGAGCTGTTTTTT
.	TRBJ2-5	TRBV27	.	CASSFWHRVGETQYF	TGTGCCAGCAGTTTCTGGCACCGAGTGGGAGAGACCCAGTACTTC
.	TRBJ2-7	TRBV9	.	CASSPKGPHEQYF	TGTGCCAGCAGCCCCAAGGGCCCCCACGAGCAGTACTTC
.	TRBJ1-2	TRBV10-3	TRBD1	CAISESGTGGLNYGYTF	TGTGCCATCAGTGAGTCGGGGACAGGGGGCCTGAACTATGGCTACACCTTC
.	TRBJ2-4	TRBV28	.	CASRIRSRLAKNIQYF	TGTGCCAGCCGCATTCGGTCACGGCTTGCCAAAAACATTCAGTACTTC
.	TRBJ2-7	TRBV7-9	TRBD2	CASSFVTSGTYEQYF	TGTGCCAGCAGCTTCGTTACTAGCGGAACCTACGAGCAGTACTTC
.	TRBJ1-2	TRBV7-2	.	CASSPRAEGYGYTF	TGTGCCAGCAGCCCCCGGGCCGAGGGTTATGGCTACACCTTC
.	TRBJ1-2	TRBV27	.	CASSPLGGYGYTF	TGTGCCAGCAGTCCCTTGGGGGGTTATGGCTACACCTTC
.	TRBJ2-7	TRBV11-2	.	CASSLKGVRYEQYF	TGTGCCAGCAGCTTAAAAGGCGTGCGGTACGAGCAGTACTTC
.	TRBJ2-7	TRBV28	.	CASSGQFYEQYF	TGTGCCAGCAGTGGACAGTTCTACGAGCAGTACTTC
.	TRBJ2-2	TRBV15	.	CATSRDNRGGELFF	TGTGCCACCAGCAGAGATAACCGGGGCGGGGAGCTGTTTTTT
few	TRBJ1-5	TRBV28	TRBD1	CASSPGTGGLNQPQHF	TGTGCCAGCAGTCCCGGGACAGGGGGTCTTAATCAGCCCCAGCATTTT
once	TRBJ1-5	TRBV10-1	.	CASSDGPDQAVDRASRTGQPQHF	TGCGCCAGCAGTGACGGGCCTGACCAGGCAGTAGATCGAGCGAGCCGGACGGGTCAGCCCCAGCATTTT
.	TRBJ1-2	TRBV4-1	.	CASSQSLQSPLRGYTF	TGCGCCAGCAGCCAATCGCTTCAGTCGCCCCTCCGGGGCTACACCTTC
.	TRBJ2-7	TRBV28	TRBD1	CASVPYGTGYEQYF	TGTGCCAGCGTCCCTTACGGGACAGGGTACGAGCAGTACTTC
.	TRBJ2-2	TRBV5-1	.	CASSLGLRLNTGELFF	TGCGCCAGCAGCTTGGGGTTGCGGCTGAACACCGGGGAGCTGTTTTTT
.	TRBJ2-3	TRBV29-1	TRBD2	CSVWEGANTQYF	TGCAGCGTCTGGGAGGGCGCCAATACGCAGTATTTT
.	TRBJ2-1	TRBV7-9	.	CASSWGNAHNSEQFF	TGTGCCAGCAGCTGGGGAAACGCGCACAATAGTGAGCAGTTCTTC